Listed below are T cell receptor beta chains from one sample, sequenced in a study of cytomegalovirus exposure and HLA in healthy donors. Repertoires were generated with immunoSEQ multiplex PCR, while TCRdb's copy carries only in-frame clones and drops some. This table lists 95,000 to 150,000 clones. Source material: PBMCs. Receptor source: a young man in good health and CMV-seronegative. Each CDR3 is given with its conserved first and last residue.

cdr3_aa j_call v_call
CASSPKSTGWGGYTF TRBJ1-2 TRBV6-5
CASTQGGSSYNEQFF TRBJ2-1 TRBV7-2
CASSPSPLDRSVIYGYTF TRBJ1-2 TRBV5-1
CASGSGREDEKLFF TRBJ1-4 TRBV5-1
CASSPSGAGLGNTIYF TRBJ1-3 TRBV27
CASSYSTGIGETQYF TRBJ2-5 TRBV6-5
CSGAGGSTDTQYF TRBJ2-3 TRBV29-1
CASNAVRTGGLNTEAFF TRBJ1-1 TRBV27
CASWGGAGWNTEAFF TRBJ1-1 TRBV19
CASSIDTPAAEAFF TRBJ1-1 TRBV19
CASSLGQGPGLGYTF TRBJ1-2 TRBV18
CASRDRDNSPLHF TRBJ1-6 TRBV6-4
CASSLLSGDTDTQYF TRBJ2-3 TRBV7-3
CASSFGTSETEQYF TRBJ2-7 TRBV5-1
CASSLDRGLSEQYF TRBJ2-7 TRBV5-8
CASSLGAEPGTDTQYF TRBJ2-3 TRBV28
CASSFLPDQPQHF TRBJ1-5 TRBV5-1
CASSPGQSNEAFF TRBJ1-1 TRBV18
CASSSLQTGGESGNTIYF TRBJ1-3 TRBV5-4
CAGRAPTGVVTEAFF TRBJ1-1 TRBV6-5
CASSFPDRLEGYTF TRBJ1-2 TRBV19
CASSSGIGNQPQHF TRBJ1-5 TRBV27
CASRGDIGYTF TRBJ1-2 TRBV19
CASSLSGGLGQPQHF TRBJ1-5 TRBV28
CASSSRTGTSRETQYF TRBJ2-5 TRBV7-2
CSVSPTGHPSYEQYF TRBJ2-7 TRBV29-1
CASRAAGKGDEQYF TRBJ2-7 TRBV7-9
CASSEAVAGTYEQYF TRBJ2-7 TRBV6-1
CASGLNRDNQPQHF TRBJ1-5 TRBV2
CASSPQGGNTEAFF TRBJ1-1 TRBV18
CASKVQGAFQPQHF TRBJ1-5 TRBV19
CASSPGATNEKLFF TRBJ1-4 TRBV7-9
CASQDRSTDTQYF TRBJ2-3 TRBV7-9
CASSPTAFGTGELFF TRBJ2-2 TRBV11-2